Given below is one T cell receptor (beta chain) in context. Its antigen is not yet known. Per-nucleotide qualities are absent, and no much larger clonotype sits a single base away. The sample belongs to a study of vaccination and CD4 T cells after COVID-19 (dated by TCRdb to between 2021 and 2024). Notes on the research overall: Convalescent patients had a positive SARS-CoV-2 result on nasal swab PCR, and of these patients, several had mild disease and one had severe disease. The convalescent cohort comprised six males and four females, including two Hispanic individuals, seven Caucasians, two Asians and one multiracial person. Participants received two doses of either the Pfizer-BioNTech BNT162b2 vaccine (n=8) or the Moderna mRNA-1273 vaccine (n=2). Post-COVID blood samples were collected from convalescent patients a median of about 92 days after diagnosis, with a range of about 30 to 161 days. Post-vaccine blood samples were obtained a median of around 74 days after the second vaccine dose, with a range of roughly 13 to 250 days. In roughly 10 COVID-19 convalescent patients and a few infection-naive healthy vaccine recipients, the spike-specific CD4+ TCR repertoire before mRNA vaccination was compared with the repertoire after mRNA vaccination.

Positive SARS-CoV-2 PCR tests in the convalescent patients dated from March to December 2020, before Alpha, Beta and Delta variants emerged in the United States. Ficoll-Paque Plus gradient centrifugation was used to isolate PBMCs from whole blood, and the isolated PBMCs were then either used fresh or cryopreserved at -140C. General study outcomes and caveats: Nearly all vaccine-specific clones in convalescent patients (304 of 307) were mono-reactive for SARS-CoV-2 spike rather than cross-reactive with common cold coronaviruses. The median count of SARS-CoV-2-reactive clonotypes went up from around 23 after infection to 38 after vaccination, although the change was not significant. The study included relatively few convalescent patients and did not analyze early timepoints after natural infection. In convalescent patients, a median approximately 90% of post-vaccine SARS-CoV-2-reactive clones were detected only after vaccination, suggesting vaccine-specific priming.

Library creation used PCR. TCRdb names Illumina iSeq 100 as the instrument used. Concerning the study's data processing: Non-productive sequences were removed, and CDR3s not starting with C, not ending with F or W, or shorter than 7 amino acids were discarded. Using R version 3.6.1, CDR3 homology was evaluated through Levenshtein distances (stringdist) along with unrooted phylogenetic trees (ape). TCRdb trimmed public reads at Q25 via fastp, called clones via MiXCR and kept in-frame beta chains. Every CDR3 protein is listed once, alongside the most common genes and DNA of its rows. Here the V and J calls rest on TCRdb's processing, not on the authors' analysis. This sample is represented by some 25,000 distinct CDR3 sequences; 50% to 65% of them were singletons. More than 0.85% of the sample rests with the top ten. The CDR3 measures 16 amino acids from cysteine to phenylalanine. CDR3 DNA only is kept here, 48 bases in frame from base 1. From a lookup of the germline V gene (reference sequence), CDR1 and CDR2 are LNHNV and YYDKDF. At the junction V is shortened by 0 bases and J by 6 bases; bases outside the gene matches: 6.

This TCR was sampled from a human donor who had recovered from COVID-19. Material: CD4+ T cells from blood, obtained before SARS-CoV-2 vaccination. The V and J genes are TRBV15 and TRBJ2-1; 9 of the junction bases match TRBD2. The DNA is TGTGCCACCAGCAGAGAGATTAGCGGGAGTTTCAATGAGCAGTTCTTC. Translated, it gives CATSREISGSFNEQFF. Reference TRBV15 and TRBJ2-1 proteins supply the regions before and after the CDR3; the full variable domain is: DAMVIQNPRYQVTQFGKPVTLSCSQTLNHNVMYWYQQKSSQAPKLLFHYYDKDFNNEADTPDNFQSRRPNTSFCFLDIRSPGLGDTAMYLCATSREISGSFNEQFFGPGTRLTVL.